The clone carrying this T cell receptor beta chain occurred a few times. The antigen remains unidentified. The entry originates in a study of molecular identifiers for immune sequencing clone quantification. When naive CD8 T cells were sorted, they were gated as CD8+CD4-CCR7+CD45RA+. One entry per CDR3 protein, called by TCRdb with MiXCR from the PCR reads. Seen here are approximately 100,000 distinct CDR3 sequences, approximately 40% observed once, and the top ten hold less than 5%. The study's findings and limits: A single cell's spiked Jurkat TCR RNA was reportedly detectable among about a million naive cells.

Trimming left V 0 bases short and J 8 bases short, with 11 bases between. CDR1 is DFQATT, CDR2 SNEGSKA, per germline (reference sequence). CDR3 size: 12 residues. The chain combines TRBV20-1 with TRBJ2-7, with D uncertain. Source material: naive CD8+ T cells from blood, with Jurkat cell RNA spiked in. Subset described: FACS-sorted CD8+CD4-CCR7+CD45RA+ naive T cells. This receptor was identified in a human donor in good health. Some libraries in this study had Jurkat cell RNA spiked in. The DNA of the CDR3 is TGCAGTGCTAGAGAGACGTGGGCCCAGCAGTACTTC. Encoded protein: CSARETWAQQYF.